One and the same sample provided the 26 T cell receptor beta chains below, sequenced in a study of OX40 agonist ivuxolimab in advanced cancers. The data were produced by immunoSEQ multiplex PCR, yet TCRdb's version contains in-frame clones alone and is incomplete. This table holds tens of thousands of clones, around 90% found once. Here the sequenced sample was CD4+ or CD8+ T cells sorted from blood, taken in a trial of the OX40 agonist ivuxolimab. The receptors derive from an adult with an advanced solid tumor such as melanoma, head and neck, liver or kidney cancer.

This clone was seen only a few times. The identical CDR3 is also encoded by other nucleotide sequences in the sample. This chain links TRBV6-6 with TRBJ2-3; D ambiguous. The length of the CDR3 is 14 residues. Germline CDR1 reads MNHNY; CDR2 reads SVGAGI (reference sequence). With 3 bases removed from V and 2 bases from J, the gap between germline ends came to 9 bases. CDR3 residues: CASSYNPSTDTQYF. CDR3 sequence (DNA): TGTGCCAGCAGTTATAACCCGTCCACAGATACGCAGTATTTT.

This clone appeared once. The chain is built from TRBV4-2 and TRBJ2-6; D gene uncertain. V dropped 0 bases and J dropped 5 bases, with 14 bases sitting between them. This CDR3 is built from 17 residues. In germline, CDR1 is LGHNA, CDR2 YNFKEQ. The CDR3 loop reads CASSQDWTNPRANVLTF. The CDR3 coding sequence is TGTGCCAGCAGCCAAGACTGGACCAATCCTCGGGCCAACGTCCTGACTTTC.

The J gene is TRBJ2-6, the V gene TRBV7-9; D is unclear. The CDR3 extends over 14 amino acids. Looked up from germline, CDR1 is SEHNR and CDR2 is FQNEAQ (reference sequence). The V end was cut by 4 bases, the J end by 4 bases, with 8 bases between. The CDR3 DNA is TGTGCCAGCAGCTCGACTGGAGGGGCCAACGTCCTGACTTTC. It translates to CASSSTGGANVLTF. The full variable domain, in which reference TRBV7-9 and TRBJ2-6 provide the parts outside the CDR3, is DTGVSQNPRHKITKRGQNVTFRCDPISEHNRLYWYRQTLGQGPEFLTYFQNEAQLEKSRLLSDRFSAERPKGSFSTLEIQRTEQGDSAMYLCASSSTGGANVLTFGAGSRLTVL.

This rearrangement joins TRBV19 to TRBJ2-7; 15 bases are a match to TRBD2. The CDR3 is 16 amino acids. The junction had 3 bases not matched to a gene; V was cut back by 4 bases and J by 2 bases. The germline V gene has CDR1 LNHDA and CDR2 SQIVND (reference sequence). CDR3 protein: CASSRGLAGGPYEQYF. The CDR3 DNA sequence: TGTGCCAGTAGTAGGGGACTAGCGGGAGGCCCCTACGAGCAGTACTTC. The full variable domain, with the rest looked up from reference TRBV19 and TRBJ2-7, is DGGITQSPKYLFRKEGQNVTLSCEQNLNHDAMYWYRQDPGQGLRLIYYSQIVNDFQKGDIAEGYSVSREKKESFPLTVTSAQKNPTAFYLCASSRGLAGGPYEQYFGPGTRLTVT.

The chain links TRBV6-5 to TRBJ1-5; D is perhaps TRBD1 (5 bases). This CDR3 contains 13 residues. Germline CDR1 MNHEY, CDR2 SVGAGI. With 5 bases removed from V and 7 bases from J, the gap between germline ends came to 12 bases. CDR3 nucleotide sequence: TGTGCCAGCAGTCCAAGAGGGGAGCAGCCCCAGCATTTT. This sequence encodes CASSPRGEQPQHF.

CDR3 sequence (DNA): TGCGCCAGCAGCTACGGAGGGGGTAGCAATCAGCCCCAGCATTTT. This translates into CASSYGGGSNQPQHF. The chain joins TRBV5-1 to TRBJ1-5, with a possible D match to TRBD1 (6 bases). The V end was cut by 3 bases, the J end by 0 bases, with 10 bases between. This CDR3 is built from 15 residues. Germline CDR1 reads SGHRS; CDR2 reads YFSETQ. The whole variable domain, remainder taken from reference TRBV5-1 and TRBJ1-5, is KAGVTQTPRYLIKTRGQQVTLSCSPISGHRSVSWYQQTPGQGLQFLFEYFSETQRNKGNFPGRFSGRQFSNSRSEMNVSTLELGDSALYLCASSYGGGSNQPQHFGDGTRLSIL.

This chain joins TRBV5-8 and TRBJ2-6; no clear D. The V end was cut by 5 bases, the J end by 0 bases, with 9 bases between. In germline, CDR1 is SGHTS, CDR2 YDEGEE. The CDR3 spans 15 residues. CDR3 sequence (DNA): TGTGCCAGCAGTTCCAGGTACTCTGGGGCCAACGTCCTGACTTTC. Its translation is CASSSRYSGANVLTF. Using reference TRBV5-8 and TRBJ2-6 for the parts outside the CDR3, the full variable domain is EAGVTQSPTHLIKTRGQQATLRCSPISGHTSVYWYQQALGLGLQFLLWYDEGEERNRGNFPPRFSGRQFPNYSSELNVNALELEDSALYLCASSSRYSGANVLTFGAGSRLTVL.

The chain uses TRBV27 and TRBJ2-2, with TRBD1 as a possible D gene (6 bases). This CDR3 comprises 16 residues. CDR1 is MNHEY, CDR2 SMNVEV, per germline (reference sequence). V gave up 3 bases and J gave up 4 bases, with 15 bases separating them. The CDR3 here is CASSFKGHLTTGELFF. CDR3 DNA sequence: TGTGCCAGCAGTTTTAAGGGACACCTGACCACCGGGGAGCTGTTTTTT.

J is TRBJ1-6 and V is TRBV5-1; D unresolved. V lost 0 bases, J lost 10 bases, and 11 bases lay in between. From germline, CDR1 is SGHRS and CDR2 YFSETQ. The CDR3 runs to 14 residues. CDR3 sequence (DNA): TGCGCCAGCAGCTTGGTCCCTTCGAGGTCACCCCTCCACTTT. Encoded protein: CASSLVPSRSPLHF.

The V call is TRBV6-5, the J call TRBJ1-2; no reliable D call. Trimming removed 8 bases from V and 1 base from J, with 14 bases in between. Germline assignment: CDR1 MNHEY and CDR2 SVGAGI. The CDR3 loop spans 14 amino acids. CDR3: CASHPMGGNYGYTF. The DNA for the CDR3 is TGTGCCAGCCATCCGATGGGAGGTAACTATGGCTACACCTTC.

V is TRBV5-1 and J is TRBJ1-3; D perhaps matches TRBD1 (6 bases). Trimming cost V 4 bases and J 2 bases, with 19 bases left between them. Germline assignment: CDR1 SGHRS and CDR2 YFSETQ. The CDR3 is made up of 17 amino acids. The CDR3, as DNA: TGCGCCAGCAGCCCGGATACAGGGTCTAATCCTGGAAACACCATATATTTT. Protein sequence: CASSPDTGSNPGNTIYF. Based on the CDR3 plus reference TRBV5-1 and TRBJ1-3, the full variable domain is KAGVTQTPRYLIKTRGQQVTLSCSPISGHRSVSWYQQTPGQGLQFLFEYFSETQRNKGNFPGRFSGRQFSNSRSEMNVSTLELGDSALYLCASSPDTGSNPGNTIYFGEGSWLTVV.

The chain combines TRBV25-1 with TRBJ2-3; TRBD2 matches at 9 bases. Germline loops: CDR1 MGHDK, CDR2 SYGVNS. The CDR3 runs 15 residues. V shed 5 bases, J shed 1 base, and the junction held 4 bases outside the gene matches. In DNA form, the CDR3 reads TGTGCCAGCAGTCCTCGACTAGCGGGCACAGATACGCAGTATTTT. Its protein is CASSPRLAGTDTQYF.

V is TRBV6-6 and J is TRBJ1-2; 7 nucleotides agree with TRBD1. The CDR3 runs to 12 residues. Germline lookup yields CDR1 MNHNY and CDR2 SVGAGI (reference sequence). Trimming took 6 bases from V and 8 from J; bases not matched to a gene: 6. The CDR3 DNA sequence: TGTGCCAGCAGCATCACAGGGGACGGCTACACCTTC. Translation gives CASSITGDGYTF.

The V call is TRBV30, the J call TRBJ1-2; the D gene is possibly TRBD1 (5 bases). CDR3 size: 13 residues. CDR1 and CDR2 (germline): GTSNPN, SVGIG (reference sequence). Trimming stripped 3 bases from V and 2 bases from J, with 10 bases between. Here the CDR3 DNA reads TGTGCCTGGAGCGGGACGGCGAACTATGGCTACACCTTC. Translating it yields CAWSGTANYGYTF.

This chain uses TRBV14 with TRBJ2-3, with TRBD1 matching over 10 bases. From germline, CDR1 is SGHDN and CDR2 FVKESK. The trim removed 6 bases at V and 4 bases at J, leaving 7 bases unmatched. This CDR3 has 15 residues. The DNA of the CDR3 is TGTGCCAGCAGGTCGGGACAGGGGTACGCAGATACGCAGTATTTT. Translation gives CASRSGQGYADTQYF. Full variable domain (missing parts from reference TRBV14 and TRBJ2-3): EAGVTQFPSHSVIEKGQTVTLRCDPISGHDNLYWYRRVMGKEIKFLLHFVKESKQDESGMPNNRFLAERTGGTYSTLKVQPAELEDSGVYFCASRSGQGYADTQYFGPGTRLTVL.

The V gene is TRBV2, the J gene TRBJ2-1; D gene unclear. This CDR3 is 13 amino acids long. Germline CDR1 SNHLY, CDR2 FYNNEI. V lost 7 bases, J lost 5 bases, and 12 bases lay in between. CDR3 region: CASKEVRDNEQFF. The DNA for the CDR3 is TGTGCCAGCAAAGAAGTCCGGGACAATGAGCAGTTCTTC.

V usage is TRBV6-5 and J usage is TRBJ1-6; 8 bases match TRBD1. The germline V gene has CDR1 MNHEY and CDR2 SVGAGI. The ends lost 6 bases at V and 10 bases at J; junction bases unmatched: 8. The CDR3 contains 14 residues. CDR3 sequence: CASSSDRGGSPLHF. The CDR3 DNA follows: TGTGCCAGCAGCTCCGACAGGGGAGGCTCACCCCTCCACTTT.

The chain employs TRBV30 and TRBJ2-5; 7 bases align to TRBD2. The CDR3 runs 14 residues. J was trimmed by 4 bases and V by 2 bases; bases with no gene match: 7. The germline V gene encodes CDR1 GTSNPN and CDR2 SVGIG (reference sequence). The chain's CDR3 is CAWSYDGGLETQYF. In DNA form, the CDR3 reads TGTGCCTGGAGTTACGACGGGGGGTTAGAGACCCAGTACTTC.

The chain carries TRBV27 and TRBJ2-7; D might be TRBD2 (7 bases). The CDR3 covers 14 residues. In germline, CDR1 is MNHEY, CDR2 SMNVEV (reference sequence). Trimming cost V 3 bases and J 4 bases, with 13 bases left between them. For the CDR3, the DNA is TGTGCCAGCAGTTTTGGGGGGGGCGCTTACGAGCAGTACTTC. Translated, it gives CASSFGGGAYEQYF.

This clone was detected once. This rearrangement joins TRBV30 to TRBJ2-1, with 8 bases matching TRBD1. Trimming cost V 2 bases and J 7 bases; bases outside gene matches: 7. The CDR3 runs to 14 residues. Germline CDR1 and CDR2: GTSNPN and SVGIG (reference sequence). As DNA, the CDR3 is TGTGCCTGGAGTAGTACAGGGGGGTATAATGAGCAGTTCTTC. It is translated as CAWSSTGGYNEQFF. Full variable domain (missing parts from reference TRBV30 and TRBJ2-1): SQTIHQWPATLVQPVGSPLSLECTVEGTSNPNLYWYRQAAGRGLQLLFYSVGIGQISSEVPQNLSASRPQDRQFILSSKKLLLSDSGFYLCAWSSTGGYNEQFFGPGTRLTVL.

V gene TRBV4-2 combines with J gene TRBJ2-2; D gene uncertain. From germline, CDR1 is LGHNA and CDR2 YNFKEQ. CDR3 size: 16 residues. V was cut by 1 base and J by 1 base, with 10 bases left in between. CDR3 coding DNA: TGTGCCAGCAGCCAAGTACAAAGTTTGAACACCGGGGAGCTGTTTTTT. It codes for CASSQVQSLNTGELFF.

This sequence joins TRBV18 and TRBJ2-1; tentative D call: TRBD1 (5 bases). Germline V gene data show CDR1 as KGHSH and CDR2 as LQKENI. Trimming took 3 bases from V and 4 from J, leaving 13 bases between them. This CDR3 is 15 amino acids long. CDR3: CASSPERGRYNEQFF. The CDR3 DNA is TGTGCCAGCTCACCGGAAAGGGGTCGGTACAATGAGCAGTTCTTC.

CDR3 protein: CASSPRDRSEGEQFF. The CDR3 nucleotides read TGTGCCAGCTCACCCCGGGACAGATCCGAAGGTGAGCAGTTCTTC. This chain joins TRBV18 and TRBJ2-1; TRBD1 aligns across 7 bases. This CDR3 has 15 amino acids. The V gene end was trimmed by 3 bases and the J gene end by 9 bases; junction bases not matched to a gene: 11. In germline, CDR1 is KGHSH, CDR2 LQKENI.

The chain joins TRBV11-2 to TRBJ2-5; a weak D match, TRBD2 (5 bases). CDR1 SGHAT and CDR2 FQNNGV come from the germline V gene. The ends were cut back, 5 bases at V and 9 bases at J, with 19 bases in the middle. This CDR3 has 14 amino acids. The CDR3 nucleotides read TGTGCCAGCAGCCCCGTCGGAGGCCCCGGGGCCCAGTACTTC. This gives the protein CASSPVGGPGAQYF.

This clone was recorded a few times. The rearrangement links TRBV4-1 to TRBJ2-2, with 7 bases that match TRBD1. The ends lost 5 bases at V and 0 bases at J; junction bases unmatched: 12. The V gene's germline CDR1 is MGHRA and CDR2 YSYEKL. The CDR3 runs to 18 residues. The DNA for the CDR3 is TGCGCCAGCAGCACCCAGACGACCGGGACAGCGAACACCGGGGAGCTGTTTTTT. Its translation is CASSTQTTGTANTGELFF.

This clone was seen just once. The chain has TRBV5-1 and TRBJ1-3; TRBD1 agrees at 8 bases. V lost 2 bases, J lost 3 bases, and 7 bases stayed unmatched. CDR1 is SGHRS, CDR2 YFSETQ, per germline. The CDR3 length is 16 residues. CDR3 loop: CASSFTGGEGGNTIYF. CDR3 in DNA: TGCGCCAGCAGCTTTACAGGGGGTGAAGGTGGAAACACCATATATTTT.